This T cell receptor (beta chain) was documented in a study of blood T cell repertoires in COVID-19. Study-wide background: Whether acute or convalescent, the COVID-19 samples came from the United States, Italy and Spain. T cells, B-cell-depleted T cells, or PBMCs supplied cDNA or gDNA.

CDR1 is LNHDA, CDR2 SQIVND, per germline (reference sequence). Trimming shortened V by 3 bases and J by 2 bases, and 19 bases separated the two germline ends. The CDR3 runs 17 residues. Under the authors' procedure: Cell counts per sample came from amplifying reference gene primers. Clones were sequenced by immunoSEQ multiplex PCR, and TCRdb holds only the in-frame ones, with some missing. Clone size and V and J calls were adopted from that table, with D and trimming inferred from the DNA. The repertoire includes about 94,000 clones, about 80% of them detected once, and around 6.6% sits in the top ten.

The gene calls are TRBV19 and TRBJ1-2; D may be TRBD1 (6 bases). This receptor was taken from a man in his sixties with acute or convalescent COVID-19. Sequencing was carried out using peripheral blood. CDR3 region: CASSIEGGQTTNYGYTF. CDR3 coding DNA: TGTGCCAGTAGTATCGAGGGGGGGCAGACTACAAACTATGGCTACACCTTC.